This T cell receptor (beta chain) is from a study of T cell changes during pregnancy in multiple sclerosis. The CDR3 loop spans 16 amino acids. Trimming cost V 3 bases and J 0 bases, with 13 bases left between them. CDR1 and CDR2 from the germline V gene are KGHSH and LQKENI. Generated by immunoSEQ multiplex PCR, the TCRdb table keeps only in-frame clones and is missing some. The data hold 100,000 or so clones, with more than 80% observed a single time. Specimen: peripheral blood, collected in the second trimester of pregnancy. The receptor was isolated from a female donor with multiple sclerosis, enrolled in a pregnancy study. The gene calls are TRBV18 and TRBJ2-3; D might be TRBD2 (6 bases). The CDR3: CASSPQRLGSTDTQYF. The CDR3 region has the DNA TGTGCCAGCTCACCTCAGCGACTAGGCAGCACAGATACGCAGTATTTT.